Listed here are 7 T cell receptor beta chains from one sample, sequenced in a study of T-cell reconstitution after alpha-beta-depleted transplantation in children. For TCRbeta, the library was prepared with unique molecular identifiers. One entry per CDR3 protein, called by TCRdb with MiXCR from the PCR reads. The sample contains 200,000 to 250,000 distinct CDR3 sequences, around 7.7% of which appear only once. The material was PBMCs, mostly from graft donor cells, obtained 360 days after TCRalphabeta/CD19-depleted stem cell transplant. Every receptor here comes from a male patient aged 2-15 years who had a stem cell transplant for acute myeloid leukemia, so the T cells may come from the graft donor.

The chain employs TRBV5-1 and TRBJ2-1; no definite D call. V was shortened by 0 bases and J by 6 bases, with 7 bases between the two germline ends. The germline gives CDR1 SGHRS, CDR2 YFSETQ. This CDR3 is built from 13 residues. The CDR3 region has the DNA TGCGCCAGCAGCTTGGGACTGTCCAATGAGCAGTTCTTC. It is translated as CASSLGLSNEQFF.

This clonotype was recorded a few times. The J gene is TRBJ2-7, the V gene TRBV4-2; 11 nucleotides align to TRBD1. Germline V gene data show CDR1 as LGHNA and CDR2 as YNFKEQ. V was clipped by 1 base and J by 3 bases; unmatched bases: 8. The CDR3 is 17 residues long. CDR3 sequence: CASSQVTGQGAYYEQYF. The CDR3, as DNA: TGTGCCAGCAGCCAAGTAACTGGACAGGGGGCCTACTACGAGCAGTACTTC.

This clonotype was seen a handful of times. The chain has TRBV3-1 and TRBJ1-5; no reliable D call. The length of the CDR3 is 14 residues. Germline CDR1 reads LGHDT; CDR2 reads YNNKEL (reference sequence). V was shortened by 1 base and J by 4 bases, with 8 bases between the two germline ends. The CDR3 nucleotides read TGTGCCAGCAGCCAAGCCATTTATAATCAGCCCCAGCATTTT. Its translation is CASSQAIYNQPQHF.

The rearrangement joins TRBV9 to TRBJ1-1; TRBD1 aligns across 8 bases. Germline lookup yields CDR1 SGDLS and CDR2 YYNGEE. V was pared by 4 bases and J by 6 bases, with 11 bases of the junction left unmatched. The CDR3 is 15 residues long. CDR3 bases: TGTGCCAGCAGCCCCCCCGCAGGGGGCGCGGCTGAAGCTTTCTTT. Amino acids: CASSPPAGGAAEAFF.

This sequence joins TRBV10-3 and TRBJ1-5, with TRBD1 as a possible D gene (5 bases). CDR3 length equals 12 residues. Germline lookup yields CDR1 ENHRY and CDR2 SYGVKD. V was clipped by 6 bases and J by 7 bases, with 10 bases between them. In DNA form, the CDR3 reads TGTGCCATCAGCCCACGGGGGCAGCCCCAGCATTTT. Translating gives CAISPRGQPQHF.

This chain uses TRBV7-2 with TRBJ2-3, with TRBD2 as a possible D gene (6 bases). V lost 4 bases, J lost 4 bases, and 15 bases lay in between. The CDR3 extends over 15 amino acids. The germline gives CDR1 SGHTA, CDR2 FQGNSA. The CDR3 here is CASSSRGNPPDTQYF. The DNA of the CDR3 is TGTGCCAGCAGCTCACGCGGGAACCCTCCAGATACGCAGTATTTT.

This clonotype was observed once. This may be a read error: a much more frequent sequence differs by one nucleotide. The chain is built from TRBV28 and TRBJ2-7, with D perhaps matching TRBD1 or TRBD2 (6 bases each). Germline-derived CDR1 and CDR2 are MDHEN and SYDVKM. The CDR3 extends over 13 amino acids. CDR3 bases: TGTTCCAGCAGTTTATTACAGGGAGGTTCCCAGTACGTC. Protein product: CSSSLLQGGSQYV.